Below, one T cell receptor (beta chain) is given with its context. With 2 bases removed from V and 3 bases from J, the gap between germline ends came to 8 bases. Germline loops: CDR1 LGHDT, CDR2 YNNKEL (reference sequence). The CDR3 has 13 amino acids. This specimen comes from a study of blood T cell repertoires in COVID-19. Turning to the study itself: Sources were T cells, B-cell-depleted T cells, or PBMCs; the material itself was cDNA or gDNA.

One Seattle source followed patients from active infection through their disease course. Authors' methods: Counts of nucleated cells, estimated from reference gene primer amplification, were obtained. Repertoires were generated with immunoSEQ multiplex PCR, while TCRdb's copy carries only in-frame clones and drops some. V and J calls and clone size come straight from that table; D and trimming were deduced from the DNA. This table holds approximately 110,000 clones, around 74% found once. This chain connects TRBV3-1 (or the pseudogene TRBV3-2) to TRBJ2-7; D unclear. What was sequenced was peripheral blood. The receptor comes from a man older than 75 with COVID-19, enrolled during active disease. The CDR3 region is CASSQSASYEQYF. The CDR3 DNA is TGTGCCAGCAGCCAAAGCGCCAGCTACGAGCAGTACTTC.